The entry below describes one TCR beta chain. Its antigen is unknown. At one end, the junction sequence differs from germline, possibly due to a read error. The data stem from a study of cytomegalovirus exposure and HLA in healthy donors. Study results and limitations: Reports state that TCR beta sequences accurately predicted most subjects' HLA-A and HLA-B alleles.

The PCR had 60 Vbeta and 13 Jbeta primers. Profiled with immunoSEQ multiplex PCR; TCRdb holds only in-frame clones, not every one. The profile covers about 160,000 clones, with roughly 77% appearing a single time and about 4% taken by the ten largest. Germline V gene data show CDR1 as SNHLY and CDR2 as FYNNEI. This CDR3 has 14 residues. This TCR was recovered from a young man in good health and CMV-seropositive. The chain uses TRBV2 and TRBJ1-3; D remains ambiguous. What was sequenced was PBMCs. CDR3: CASSKARSGNTIYF. The DNA for the CDR3 is TGTGCCAGCAGTAAAGCCCGCTCTGGAAACACCATATATTTT.